Sequencing of this T cell receptor (beta chain) was carried out in a study of cytotoxic CD8 clonotypes in ibrutinib-treated CLL. Study-wide findings and caveats: Upon ibrutinib response clonality rose, and upon progression it fell back toward baseline. Few clonotypes were public, and these shrank or held steady under treatment.

Germline CDR1 and CDR2: PRHDT and FYEKMQ (reference sequence). The CDR3 covers 12 residues. Trimming took off 8 bases at V and 2 bases at J, with 10 bases between the two ends. As concerns this clone: Its target is unknown.

Clones were read by immunoSEQ multiplex PCR, and TCRdb kept only the in-frame ones, dropping some. The sample lists roughly 58,000 clones, 50% to 60% seen once, with 24% in the top ten. This receptor was obtained from a human donor with chronic lymphocytic leukemia. The J gene is TRBJ2-7, the V gene TRBV13, with D perhaps TRBD2 (5 bases). The specimen was PBMCs, collected at disease progression, from a patient treated with ibrutinib. The CDR3 nucleotides read TGTGCCAGCTCAGTCGGGACCTACGAGCAGTACTTC. Translation gives CASSVGTYEQYF.